Listed here is a single TCR beta chain. Its antigen is not known. The sample originates from a study of CD4+ T cells in melanoma. Study conclusions and caveats: CD8+ T cell, macrophage and B cell function reportedly correlated with neoantigen-specific CD4+ T cells. Neoantigen-specific CD4+ T cells in melanoma reportedly had diverse differentiation states.

The V end was cut by 7 bases, the J end by 2 bases, with 10 bases between. The length of the CDR3 is 12 residues. The V gene's germline CDR1 is SQVTM and CDR2 ANQGSEA. Only in-frame clones appear in the TCRdb table, and some are missing; sequencing was by immunoSEQ multiplex PCR. The sample comprises fewer than 15,000 clones, about 60% of which are singletons, and about 15% rests with the top ten. Sequencing was carried out using cells from a culture (not recorded whether cultured in vitro). The chain has TRBV29-1 and TRBJ2-3; D is unresolved. The source is a human donor with melanoma. The CDR3 bases are TGCAGCGCCGGCCAAAACACAGATACGCAGTATTTT. Its translation is CSAGQNTDTQYF.